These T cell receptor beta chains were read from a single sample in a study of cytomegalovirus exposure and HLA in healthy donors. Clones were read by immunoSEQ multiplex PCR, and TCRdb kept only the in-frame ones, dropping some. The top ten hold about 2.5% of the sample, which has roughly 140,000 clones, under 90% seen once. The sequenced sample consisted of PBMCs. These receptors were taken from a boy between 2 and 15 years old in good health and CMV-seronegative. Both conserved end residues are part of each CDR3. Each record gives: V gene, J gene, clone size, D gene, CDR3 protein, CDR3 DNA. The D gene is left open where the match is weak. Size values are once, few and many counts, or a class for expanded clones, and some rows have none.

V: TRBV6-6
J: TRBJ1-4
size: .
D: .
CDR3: CASRGRGDRLFF
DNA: TGTGCCAGCAGAGGACGGGGGGATAGACTGTTTTTT

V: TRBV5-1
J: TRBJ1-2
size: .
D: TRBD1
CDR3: CASSKGQGLDYGYTF
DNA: TGCGCCAGCAGCAAAGGACAGGGTCTCGACTATGGCTACACCTTC

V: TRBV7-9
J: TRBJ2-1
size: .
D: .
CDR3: CASSLRRGSYNEQFF
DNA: TGTGCCAGCAGCTTAAGGCGGGGCTCCTACAATGAGCAGTTCTTC

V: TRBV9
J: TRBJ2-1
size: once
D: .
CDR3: CASSESGGMYNEQFF
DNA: TGTGCCAGCAGCGAGTCGGGGGGCATGTACAATGAGCAGTTCTTC

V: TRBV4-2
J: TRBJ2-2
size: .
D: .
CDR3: CASSHEASVQNTGELFF
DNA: TGTGCCAGCAGCCATGAAGCTAGCGTACAGAACACCGGGGAGCTGTTTTTT

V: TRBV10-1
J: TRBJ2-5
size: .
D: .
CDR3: CAKRPRGPRETQYF
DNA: TGCGCCAAGCGACCTAGAGGGCCGCGAGAGACCCAGTACTTC

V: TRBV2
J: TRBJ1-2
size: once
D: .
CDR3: CASSTDTPLWRVYGYTF
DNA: TGTGCCAGCAGCACCGACACCCCGTTGTGGCGAGTCTATGGCTACACCTTC

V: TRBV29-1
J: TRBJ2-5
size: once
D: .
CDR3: CSVEETAQETQYF
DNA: TGCAGCGTTGAGGAGACAGCCCAAGAGACCCAGTACTTC

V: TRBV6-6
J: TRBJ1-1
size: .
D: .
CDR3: CASSSVRGSDTEAFF
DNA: TGTGCCAGCAGTTCGGTCAGGGGATCGGACACTGAAGCTTTCTTT

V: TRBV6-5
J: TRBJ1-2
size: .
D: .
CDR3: CASSYSFVDGYTF
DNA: TGTGCCAGCAGTTACTCGTTTGTAGATGGCTACACCTTC

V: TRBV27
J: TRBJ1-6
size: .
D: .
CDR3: CASSAQRSGVHSPLHF
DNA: TGTGCCAGCAGCGCACAGAGGTCGGGGGTTCATTCACCCCTCCACTTT

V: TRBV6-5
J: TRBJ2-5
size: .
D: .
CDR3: CASSYGGFAQETQYF
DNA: TGTGCCAGCAGTTACGGCGGATTTGCACAAGAGACCCAGTACTTC

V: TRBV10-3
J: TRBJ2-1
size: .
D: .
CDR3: CATSLQGTYNEQFF
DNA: TGTGCCACCTCCTTACAGGGTACTTACAATGAGCAGTTCTTC

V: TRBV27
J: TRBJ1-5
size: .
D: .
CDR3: CASSTDSSNQPQHF
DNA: TGTGCCAGCAGTACGGACAGCAGCAATCAGCCCCAGCATTTT

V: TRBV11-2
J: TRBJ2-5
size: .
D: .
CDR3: CASSSWAASQETQYF
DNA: TGTGCCAGCAGCTCATGGGCCGCGAGTCAAGAGACCCAGTACTTC

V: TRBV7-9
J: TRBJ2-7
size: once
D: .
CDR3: CASSLEGGQYEQYF
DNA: TGTGCCAGCAGCTTAGAGGGGGGACAGTACGAGCAGTACTTC

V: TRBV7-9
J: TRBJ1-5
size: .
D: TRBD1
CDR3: CSSSPPGQGRNQPQHF
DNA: TGTTCCAGCAGCCCCCCGGGACAGGGCCGCAATCAGCCCCAGCATTTT

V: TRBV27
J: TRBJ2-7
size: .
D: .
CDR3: CASSLSPGLDRREQYF
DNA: TGTGCCAGCAGTTTATCCCCGGGATTAGATCGTCGCGAGCAGTACTTC

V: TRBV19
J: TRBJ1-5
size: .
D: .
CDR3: CASSNRDNQPQHF
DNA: TGTGCCAGTAGTAACAGGGACAATCAGCCCCAGCATTTT

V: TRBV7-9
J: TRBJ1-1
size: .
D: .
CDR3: CATRAVPSGNTEAFF
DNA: TGTGCCACCCGCGCTGTGCCTTCTGGGAACACTGAAGCTTTCTTT